This is a list of T cell receptor beta chains from one sample in a study of a mutant IDH1 vaccine in newly diagnosed glioma. The repertoire was sequenced with immunoSEQ multiplex PCR; TCRdb's copy has only in-frame clones and lacks some. The profile shows approximately 60,000 clones, roughly 87% of them singletons. Their antigen targets remain unknown. The specimen comprised PBMCs, sampled from a glioma patient whose treatment included an IDH1 peptide vaccine. The receptors originated from a man younger than 45 with glioma. Both conserved end residues are part of each CDR3. Fields, in order: clone size, J gene, V gene, D gene, CDR3 DNA, CDR3 protein. D genes are given only for firm matches. Clone size is shown for a subset of rows, as once, few, many or a class of expanded clone.

clone size: -
J gene: TRBJ1-4
V gene: TRBV29-1
D gene: -
CDR3 DNA: TGCAGCGGACAGAAGACAGCTAATGAAAAACTGTTTTTT
CDR3 protein: CSGQKTANEKLFF

clone size: few
J gene: TRBJ1-5
V gene: TRBV6-6
D gene: -
CDR3 DNA: TGTGCCAGCAGGGGAGATCAGCCCCAGCATTTT
CDR3 protein: CASRGDQPQHF

clone size: few
J gene: TRBJ1-2
V gene: TRBV7-9
D gene: -
CDR3 DNA: TGTGCCAGCAGCCCCCTTCTCCGTGGCTACACCTTC
CDR3 protein: CASSPLLRGYTF

clone size: -
J gene: TRBJ1-2
V gene: TRBV11-2
D gene: TRBD1
CDR3 DNA: TGTGCCAGCAGCCGACAGGGGCACTATGGCTACACCTTC
CDR3 protein: CASSRQGHYGYTF

clone size: -
J gene: TRBJ2-6
V gene: TRBV6-1
D gene: -
CDR3 DNA: TGTGCCAGCTCCTTCTCTGGGGCCAACGTCCTGACTTTC
CDR3 protein: CASSFSGANVLTF

clone size: -
J gene: TRBJ2-1
V gene: TRBV18
D gene: -
CDR3 DNA: TGTGCCAGCTCACCACGGTTAGATGAGCAGTTCTTC
CDR3 protein: CASSPRLDEQFF

clone size: -
J gene: TRBJ1-1
V gene: TRBV4-2
D gene: -
CDR3 DNA: TGTGCCAGCAGCCAAGCTCAGGGCACTGAAGCTTTCTTT
CDR3 protein: CASSQAQGTEAFF

clone size: -
J gene: TRBJ1-2
V gene: TRBV19
D gene: TRBD1
CDR3 DNA: TGTGCCAGTAGTAGACCTCCGGGACAGGGATCCGGCTACACCTTC
CDR3 protein: CASSRPPGQGSGYTF

clone size: -
J gene: TRBJ2-1
V gene: TRBV25-1
D gene: -
CDR3 DNA: TGTGCCAGCAGTGGAGTCTCCTACAATGAGCAGTTCTTC
CDR3 protein: CASSGVSYNEQFF

clone size: -
J gene: TRBJ1-5
V gene: TRBV19
D gene: TRBD1
CDR3 DNA: TGTGCCAGCAGACAGGGCGATCAGCCCCAGCATTTT
CDR3 protein: CASRQGDQPQHF

clone size: -
J gene: TRBJ1-5
V gene: TRBV19
D gene: -
CDR3 DNA: TGTGCCAGTAGTATGAGAACAAAAAATCAGCCCCAGCATTTT
CDR3 protein: CASSMRTKNQPQHF

clone size: once
J gene: TRBJ2-1
V gene: TRBV7-9
D gene: -
CDR3 DNA: TGTGCCAGCAGCCCGGTAAGCGGCGGCTCCTACAATGAGCAGTTCTTC
CDR3 protein: CASSPVSGGSYNEQFF

clone size: -
J gene: TRBJ2-1
V gene: TRBV18
D gene: TRBD1
CDR3 DNA: TGTGCCAGCTCACATGGACAGGGGTTCAATGAGCAGTTCTTC
CDR3 protein: CASSHGQGFNEQFF

clone size: -
J gene: TRBJ1-1
V gene: TRBV11-3
D gene: -
CDR3 DNA: TGTGCCAGCAGCTCCCGGGGGAACACTGAAGCTTTCTTT
CDR3 protein: CASSSRGNTEAFF

clone size: -
J gene: TRBJ1-5
V gene: TRBV15
D gene: -
CDR3 DNA: TGTGCCACCAGCAGAGGGACTCTAAGCAATCAGCCCCAGCATTTT
CDR3 protein: CATSRGTLSNQPQHF

clone size: -
J gene: TRBJ1-2
V gene: TRBV19
D gene: TRBD1
CDR3 DNA: TGTGCCAGTAGTGGATTAGACAGGGCTCTTGATGGCTACACCTTC
CDR3 protein: CASSGLDRALDGYTF

clone size: -
J gene: TRBJ2-3
V gene: TRBV9
D gene: TRBD2
CDR3 DNA: TGTGCCAGCAGCGGTACTAGCGGGGGTACAGATACGCAGTATTTT
CDR3 protein: CASSGTSGGTDTQYF

clone size: -
J gene: TRBJ1-4
V gene: TRBV5-1
D gene: TRBD1
CDR3 DNA: TGCGCCAGCAGCTTGGGGGCAGGGGGATCTGAAAAACTGTTTTTT
CDR3 protein: CASSLGAGGSEKLFF

clone size: once
J gene: TRBJ1-6
V gene: TRBV18
D gene: -
CDR3 DNA: TGTGCCAGCTCACGAGACAGAGATAATTCACCCCTCCACTTT
CDR3 protein: CASSRDRDNSPLHF

clone size: -
J gene: TRBJ1-6
V gene: TRBV28
D gene: -
CDR3 DNA: TGTGCCAGCACCCAAGAGACGGGTAATTCACCCCTCCACTTT
CDR3 protein: CASTQETGNSPLHF

clone size: -
J gene: TRBJ2-6
V gene: TRBV19
D gene: TRBD1
CDR3 DNA: TGTGCCAGTAGTAGTGGGACAGGGGCCCAACGGGCCAACGTCCTGACTTTC
CDR3 protein: CASSSGTGAQRANVLTF

clone size: -
J gene: TRBJ2-3
V gene: TRBV6-4
D gene: -
CDR3 DNA: TGTGCCAGCAGTGACTCGGGCATCGGGGGGCACCCGCAGTATTTT
CDR3 protein: CASSDSGIGGHPQYF

clone size: -
J gene: TRBJ2-7
V gene: TRBV29-1
D gene: -
CDR3 DNA: TGCAGCGTTAGACAGGCCGCCTACGAGCAGTACTTC
CDR3 protein: CSVRQAAYEQYF

clone size: few
J gene: TRBJ1-5
V gene: TRBV12-5
D gene: -
CDR3 DNA: TGTGCTAGTGGTTTGGTACGGATTGATAGCAATCAGCCCCAGCATTTT
CDR3 protein: CASGLVRIDSNQPQHF

clone size: -
J gene: TRBJ1-1
V gene: TRBV11-2
D gene: TRBD1
CDR3 DNA: TGTGCCAGCAGCGGTACCGGGACAGGGGGAACTGAAGCTTTCTTT
CDR3 protein: CASSGTGTGGTEAFF

clone size: -
J gene: TRBJ1-2
V gene: TRBV20-1
D gene: -
CDR3 DNA: TGCAGTGCTAGAGGCATCTATGGCTACACCTTC
CDR3 protein: CSARGIYGYTF

clone size: -
J gene: TRBJ1-2
V gene: TRBV11-2
D gene: -
CDR3 DNA: TGTGCCAGCAGCTTAGAAGAGGGTACCCGCGGTGGCTACACCTTC
CDR3 protein: CASSLEEGTRGGYTF

clone size: -
J gene: TRBJ2-2
V gene: TRBV18
D gene: TRBD1
CDR3 DNA: TGTGCCAGCTCACTACAGCTGGGACAGGGTTACTCCGGGGAGCTGTTTTTT
CDR3 protein: CASSLQLGQGYSGELFF

clone size: -
J gene: TRBJ2-1
V gene: TRBV4-2
D gene: TRBD1
CDR3 DNA: TGTGCCAGCAGCCAAGAGTTCAGGGGGCAGGTGGATGAGCAGTTCTTC
CDR3 protein: CASSQEFRGQVDEQFF

clone size: -
J gene: TRBJ1-6
V gene: TRBV5-6
D gene: -
CDR3 DNA: TGTGCCAGCAGCTTGGGGGGAGGCTCCTATAATTCACCCCTCCACTTT
CDR3 protein: CASSLGGGSYNSPLHF

clone size: -
J gene: TRBJ2-7
V gene: TRBV5-8
D gene: TRBD1
CDR3 DNA: TGTGCCAGCAGCTGGGGACAGGAAGAGCAGTACTTC
CDR3 protein: CASSWGQEEQYF

clone size: -
J gene: TRBJ2-7
V gene: TRBV27
D gene: -
CDR3 DNA: TGTGCCAGCAGTTTATCCCCGGGACGGATTACCTACGAGCAGTACTTC
CDR3 protein: CASSLSPGRITYEQYF

clone size: -
J gene: TRBJ1-6
V gene: TRBV19
D gene: -
CDR3 DNA: TGTGCCAGTGGGGTAGGTTCACCCCTCCACTTT
CDR3 protein: CASGVGSPLHF

clone size: -
J gene: TRBJ2-1
V gene: TRBV2
D gene: -
CDR3 DNA: TGTGCCAGCAGCTTTAGTTATGAGCAGTTCTTC
CDR3 protein: CASSFSYEQFF

clone size: -
J gene: TRBJ2-7
V gene: TRBV7-8
D gene: TRBD1
CDR3 DNA: TGTGCCAGCAGCCCGCGTCGGACAGGGACGACCTACGAGCAGTACTTC
CDR3 protein: CASSPRRTGTTYEQYF

clone size: -
J gene: TRBJ1-4
V gene: TRBV9
D gene: TRBD1
CDR3 DNA: TGTGCCAGCAGCACTCGGACAGGGTCTGAAAAACTGTTTTTT
CDR3 protein: CASSTRTGSEKLFF

clone size: -
J gene: TRBJ1-4
V gene: TRBV28
D gene: -
CDR3 DNA: TGTGCCAGCAGCCCGGCCCAGTTAAATGAAAAACTGTTTTTT
CDR3 protein: CASSPAQLNEKLFF

clone size: -
J gene: TRBJ2-5
V gene: TRBV9
D gene: -
CDR3 DNA: TGTGCCAGCAGCGCGGGGACCGACCAAGAGACCCAGTACTTC
CDR3 protein: CASSAGTDQETQYF

clone size: -
J gene: TRBJ2-1
V gene: TRBV19
D gene: TRBD2
CDR3 DNA: TGTGCCAGTAGTCTCCTTAGCGGGGGCCTCTACAATGAGCAGTTCTTC
CDR3 protein: CASSLLSGGLYNEQFF

clone size: few
J gene: TRBJ2-3
V gene: TRBV6-4
D gene: TRBD2
CDR3 DNA: TGTGCCAGCAGTGAGGGACTAGCCGCAGATACGCAGTATTTT
CDR3 protein: CASSEGLAADTQYF

clone size: -
J gene: TRBJ2-2
V gene: TRBV5-6
D gene: -
CDR3 DNA: TGTGCCAGCAGCCCCGGCGAGGGGGTAAACACCGGGGAGCTGTTTTTT
CDR3 protein: CASSPGEGVNTGELFF

clone size: -
J gene: TRBJ2-1
V gene: TRBV6-4
D gene: TRBD1
CDR3 DNA: TGTGCCAGCAGTAACTCCGGACAGGGGTTGGATGAGCAGTTCTTC
CDR3 protein: CASSNSGQGLDEQFF

clone size: -
J gene: TRBJ1-1
V gene: TRBV27
D gene: -
CDR3 DNA: TGTGCCAGCAGTCCAGTGATGAACACTGAAGCTTTCTTT
CDR3 protein: CASSPVMNTEAFF

clone size: -
J gene: TRBJ2-5
V gene: TRBV7-9
D gene: -
CDR3 DNA: TGTGCCAGCAGTCGGGGGCAGGGCGATGGGACCCAGTACTTC
CDR3 protein: CASSRGQGDGTQYF

clone size: few
J gene: TRBJ1-5
V gene: TRBV28
D gene: TRBD1
CDR3 DNA: TGTGCCAGCAGTGATAACAGGGGAATTTTCCAGCCCCAGCATTTT
CDR3 protein: CASSDNRGIFQPQHF

clone size: -
J gene: TRBJ2-7
V gene: TRBV4-1
D gene: -
CDR3 DNA: TGCGCCAGCAGCCAAGATCTGGCTGGAGCCTACGAGCAGTACTTC
CDR3 protein: CASSQDLAGAYEQYF

clone size: -
J gene: TRBJ1-4
V gene: TRBV2
D gene: -
CDR3 DNA: TGTGCCAGCAGTGCGCATCCGGGACGGGAAAAACTGTTTTTT
CDR3 protein: CASSAHPGREKLFF

clone size: -
J gene: TRBJ1-5
V gene: TRBV6-4
D gene: -
CDR3 DNA: TGTGCCAGCAGGCTCGACGGGAATAGCAATCAGCCCCAGCATTTT
CDR3 protein: CASRLDGNSNQPQHF

clone size: once
J gene: TRBJ2-2
V gene: TRBV2
D gene: -
CDR3 DNA: TGTGCCAGCACTGGAAGGACAGTTCCCGGGGAGCTGTTTTTT
CDR3 protein: CASTGRTVPGELFF

clone size: -
J gene: TRBJ2-5
V gene: TRBV7-8
D gene: -
CDR3 DNA: TGTGCCAGCAGCTTCGCGGAGACCCAGTACTTC
CDR3 protein: CASSFAETQYF

clone size: -
J gene: TRBJ1-2
V gene: TRBV7-9
D gene: TRBD1
CDR3 DNA: TGTGCCAGCAGCGACCCGGGACAGGGCTATGGCTACACCTTC
CDR3 protein: CASSDPGQGYGYTF

clone size: -
J gene: TRBJ1-1
V gene: TRBV10-1
D gene: -
CDR3 DNA: TGCGCCAGCAGAGCCGGACGAGCGAACACTGAAGCTTTCTTT
CDR3 protein: CASRAGRANTEAFF

clone size: -
J gene: TRBJ2-5
V gene: TRBV5-4
D gene: -
CDR3 DNA: TGTGCCAGCAGCTTGGAGGCCGGGGTCTACCAAGAGACCCAGTACTTC
CDR3 protein: CASSLEAGVYQETQYF

clone size: -
J gene: TRBJ1-6
V gene: TRBV6-6
D gene: TRBD1
CDR3 DNA: TGTGCCAGCAGTGGGACAGGGGTTTCACCCCTCCACTTT
CDR3 protein: CASSGTGVSPLHF

clone size: once
J gene: TRBJ1-2
V gene: TRBV5-6
D gene: -
CDR3 DNA: TGTGCCAGCAGCTTGGCTCAGGGTGTCCCTGGCTACACCTTC
CDR3 protein: CASSLAQGVPGYTF

clone size: once
J gene: TRBJ2-5
V gene: TRBV5-1
D gene: TRBD2
CDR3 DNA: TGCGCCAGCAGCGCACGTAAGACTAGCGGGGGACAAGAGACCCAGTACTTC
CDR3 protein: CASSARKTSGGQETQYF

clone size: few
J gene: TRBJ1-1
V gene: TRBV2
D gene: TRBD1
CDR3 DNA: TGTGCCAGCAGTAAGTCAGGGGGACTTACGAACACTGAAGCTTTCTTT
CDR3 protein: CASSKSGGLTNTEAFF